Listed below are T cell receptor beta chains from one sample, sequenced in a study of cytomegalovirus exposure and HLA in healthy donors. Libraries were prepared by immunoSEQ multiplex PCR; TCRdb keeps only in-frame clonotypes and omits some of them. The sample lists 160,000 or so clones, roughly 80% occurring once. The specimen sequenced was PBMCs. The receptors shown here come from a man aged 50-60 years in good health and CMV-seropositive. Each CDR3 is given with its conserved first and last residue. A D gene is named only where the DNA matches it firmly. Size is stated for part of the rows, as once, few or many counts, or as a class when the clone is expanded.

d_call,v_call,clone_size,j_call,cdr3_aa,cdr3_nt
TRBD1,TRBV2,once,TRBJ1-2,CASRARDREKYGYTF,TGTGCCAGCAGAGCCCGGGACAGGGAAAAATATGGCTACACCTTC
.,TRBV15,.,TRBJ1-1,CATSAGGWNEAFF,TGTGCCACCTCGGCGGGGGGGTGGAATGAAGCTTTCTTT
TRBD1,TRBV4-1,.,TRBJ2-5,CASSQEWDSVQETQYF,TGCGCCAGCAGCCAAGAGTGGGACAGCGTCCAAGAGACCCAGTACTTC
.,TRBV7-5,once,TRBJ1-1,CVRSLARVCHMNTEAFF,TGTGTCAGAAGCTTAGCCCGTGTCTGCCACATGAACACTGAAGCTTTCTTT
.,TRBV7-8,once,TRBJ1-4,CASSLDLGTNEKLFF,TGTGCCAGCAGCTTAGATCTGGGCACTAATGAAAAACTGTTTTTT
.,TRBV5-8,.,TRBJ2-4,CASSLRQVGHIQYF,TGTGCCAGCAGCTTACGACAGGTGGGGCACATTCAGTACTTC
TRBD1,TRBV15,few,TRBJ1-2,CATSRGQGLGNYGYTF,TGTGCCACCAGCAGAGGACAGGGGCTCGGAAACTATGGCTACACCTTC
.,TRBV12-2,once,TRBJ1-5,CASRLEGQGLGKAQHF,TGTGCAAGTCGCTTAGAGGGGCAGGGTTTAGGTAAGGCCCAGCATTTT
.,TRBV7-8,.,TRBJ2-2,CASSLWPRGDTGELFF,TGTGCCAGCAGCTTATGGCCCAGGGGGGACACCGGGGAGCTGTTTTTT
.,TRBV19,.,TRBJ1-5,CASSIAGSNQPQHF,TGTGCCAGTAGTATAGCCGGGAGCAATCAGCCCCAGCATTTT
TRBD1,TRBV29-1,.,TRBJ1-5,CSVGGTGNQPQHF,TGCAGCGTTGGAGGGACAGGCAATCAGCCCCAGCATTTT
.,TRBV19,.,TRBJ1-2,CASSTGRGYTF,TGTGCCAGTAGTACAGGGAGGGGCTACACCTTC
TRBD2,TRBV7-2,.,TRBJ2-2,CASREGLTNTGELFF,TGTGCCAGCAGGGAGGGACTAACCAACACCGGGGAGCTGTTTTTT
.,TRBV21-1,once,TRBJ1-6,CASSAPGTGLPPLHF,TGTGCCAGCAGCGCTCCCGGGACAGGGCTCCCCCCCCTCCACTTT
TRBD1,TRBV5-4,.,TRBJ1-3,CASSLEGTGAGNTIYF,TGTGCCAGCAGCTTGGAGGGGACAGGGGCGGGCAACACCATATATTTT
.,TRBV11-3,.,TRBJ2-3,CASSLRGTDTQYF,TGTGCCAGCAGCTTGCGCGGAACAGATACGCAGTATTTT
TRBD2,TRBV6-1,.,TRBJ2-7,CASSANPTSVRTYEQYF,TGTGCCAGCAGTGCCAACCCTACTAGCGTCAGAACCTACGAGCAGTACTTC
.,TRBV7-9,.,TRBJ1-2,CASSQPNDYNYGYTF,TGTGCCAGCAGCCAACCCAACGACTATAACTATGGCTACACCTTC
.,TRBV27,.,TRBJ2-2,CASSLFRPDTGELFF,TGTGCCAGCAGTTTATTTCGTCCAGACACCGGGGAGCTGTTTTTT
TRBD2,TRBV10-3,.,TRBJ2-1,CAISELANEQFF,TGTGCCATCAGTGAACTAGCGAATGAGCAGTTCTTC
TRBD1,TRBV27,once,TRBJ2-7,CASSFRYWDSSRYEQYF,TGTGCCAGCAGCTTTCGGTACTGGGACAGCTCCCGCTACGAGCAGTACTTC
TRBD1,TRBV5-8,.,TRBJ2-7,CASRDRGSYEQYF,TGTGCCAGCAGGGACAGGGGGTCCTACGAGCAGTACTTC
TRBD2,TRBV27,.,TRBJ2-5,CASRGLAGWETQYF,TGTGCCAGCAGGGGACTAGCGGGTTGGGAGACCCAGTACTTC
TRBD1,TRBV7-3,once,TRBJ2-1,CASSRTSGTGRDEQFF,TGTGCCAGCAGCCGAACCTCCGGGACAGGGAGGGATGAGCAGTTCTTC
.,TRBV27,.,TRBJ1-3,CASSMTGAGNTIYF,TGTGCCAGCAGTATGACTGGGGCCGGAAACACCATATATTTT